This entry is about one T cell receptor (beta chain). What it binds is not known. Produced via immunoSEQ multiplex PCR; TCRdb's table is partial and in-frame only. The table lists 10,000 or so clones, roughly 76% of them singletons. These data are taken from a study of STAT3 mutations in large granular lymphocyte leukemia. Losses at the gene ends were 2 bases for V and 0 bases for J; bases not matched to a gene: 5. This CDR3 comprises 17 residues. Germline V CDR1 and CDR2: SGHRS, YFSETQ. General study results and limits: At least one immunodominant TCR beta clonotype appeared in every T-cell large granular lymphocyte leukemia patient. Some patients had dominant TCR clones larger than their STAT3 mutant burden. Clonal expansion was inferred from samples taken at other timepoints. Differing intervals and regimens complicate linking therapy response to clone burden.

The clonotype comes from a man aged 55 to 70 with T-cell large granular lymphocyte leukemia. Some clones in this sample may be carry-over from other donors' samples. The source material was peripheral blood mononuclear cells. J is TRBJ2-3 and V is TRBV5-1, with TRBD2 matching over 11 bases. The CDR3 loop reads CASSFSGTSGSTDTQYF. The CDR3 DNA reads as TGCGCCAGCAGCTTCTCGGGGACTAGCGGTAGCACAGATACGCAGTATTTT. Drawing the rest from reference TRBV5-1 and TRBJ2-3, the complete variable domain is KAGVTQTPRYLIKTRGQQVTLSCSPISGHRSVSWYQQTPGQGLQFLFEYFSETQRNKGNFPGRFSGRQFSNSRSEMNVSTLELGDSALYLCASSFSGTSGSTDTQYFGPGTRLTVL.